The 18 T cell receptor beta chains presented below share a single source sample, sequenced in a study of cytomegalovirus exposure and HLA in healthy donors. PCR involved 60 Vbeta and 13 Jbeta primers. Generated by immunoSEQ multiplex PCR, the TCRdb table keeps only in-frame clones and is missing some. The sample lists about 77,000 clones, approximately 78% seen once, with nearly 3.5% in the top ten. Material: PBMCs. The receptors here all came from a man between 35 and 55 years old in good health and CMV-seronegative.

The chain is built from TRBV4-3 and TRBJ2-3; 8 bases map to TRBD1. After removal of 3 bases from V and 7 bases from J, the junction contained 15 bases not matched to a gene. Germline V gene sequence: CDR1 LGHNA, CDR2 YSLEER. This CDR3 has 17 amino acids. Here the CDR3 reads CASSQGLEGDRHNTQYF. The DNA for the CDR3 is TGCGCCAGCAGCCAGGGGCTCGAGGGGGACAGGCATAATACGCAGTATTTT.

The CDR3 region has the DNA TGTGCCAGCACTCTCCCCAATCAGCCCCAGCATTTT. Amino acids: CASTLPNQPQHF. The V gene is TRBV27, the J gene TRBJ1-5, with no clear D. CDR1 is MNHEY and CDR2 is SMNVEV in the germline V gene (reference sequence). The ends were cut back, 7 bases at V and 3 bases at J, with 7 bases in the middle. The CDR3 spans 12 residues.

V and J are TRBV19 and TRBJ1-1; tentatively, D is TRBD1 (5 bases). Germline V gene lookup returns CDR1 LNHDA and CDR2 SQIVND (reference sequence). This CDR3 has 13 amino acids. V lost 8 bases and J 3 bases, leaving 13 bases between the germline ends. The CDR3 reads CASGRTFDTEAFF. The CDR3, as DNA: TGTGCCAGTGGGAGGACATTCGACACTGAAGCTTTCTTT.

This chain joins TRBV4-1 and TRBJ1-4; D gene ambiguous. Germline values: CDR1 MGHRA, CDR2 YSYEKL. CDR3 length: 14 residues. Trimming pared 0 bases from V and 8 bases from J, leaving 10 bases between. This chain's CDR3 is CASSQDPLAEKLFF. The DNA of the CDR3 is TGCGCCAGCAGCCAAGATCCTTTGGCCGAAAAACTGTTTTTT.

This chain uses TRBV11-2 with TRBJ2-3, with 13 bases identical to TRBD2. Germline trimming cut 3 bases from V and 5 bases from J; bases unmatched to any gene: 11. Germline V lookup: CDR1 SGHAT, CDR2 FQNNGV. The CDR3 covers 18 residues. The DNA for the CDR3 is TGTGCCAGCAGCTTCCGGACTAGCGGGGGCCAGAGGGTAGATACGCAGTATTTT. This sequence encodes CASSFRTSGGQRVDTQYF.

The chain couples TRBV27 to TRBJ2-4; D unresolved. The germline gives CDR1 MNHEY, CDR2 SMNVEV (reference sequence). This CDR3 has 13 residues. Trimming took 9 bases from V and 0 from J, leaving 9 bases between them. The CDR3 coding sequence is TGTGCCAGGGAGCCTTTAGCCAAAAACATTCAGTACTTC. Translating it yields CAREPLAKNIQYF.

This chain connects TRBV15 to TRBJ1-5, with 7 bases identical to TRBD1. The germline CDR1 and CDR2 sequences are LNHNV and YYDKDF (reference sequence). The CDR3 consists of 16 residues. V shed 5 bases, J shed 0 bases, and the junction held 7 bases outside the gene matches. Written as DNA, the CDR3 is TGTGCCACCAGCTGGGACAGAGAATATAGCAATCAGCCCCAGCATTTT. It is translated as CATSWDREYSNQPQHF.

The chain uses TRBV19 and TRBJ1-3; the match to TRBD1 covers 7 bases. J was trimmed by 4 bases and V by 7 bases; bases with no gene match: 13. The germline gives CDR1 LNHDA, CDR2 SQIVND (reference sequence). The CDR3 runs to 16 residues. DNA of the CDR3: TGTGCCAGTATCAACCCGGGACAGTTCTACGGAAACACCATATATTTT. It translates to CASINPGQFYGNTIYF.

The V and J genes are TRBV4-1 and TRBJ2-7; 8 bases match TRBD1. V lost 2 bases, J lost 0 bases, and 6 bases stayed unmatched. The CDR3 spans 16 residues. In germline, CDR1 is MGHRA, CDR2 YSYEKL. In DNA, the CDR3 is TGCGCCAGCAGCCAAACCCCGGGACAGGCCTCCTACGAGCAGTACTTC. Protein: CASSQTPGQASYEQYF.

This chain connects TRBV5-4 to TRBJ2-3, with 11 positions matching TRBD2. The CDR3 consists of 16 residues. The germline V gene has CDR1 SGHNT and CDR2 YYREEE (reference sequence). With 2 bases clipped from V and 0 bases from J, the junction kept 2 bases outside the gene matches. CDR3 protein: CASSFRLAGSTDTQYF. The CDR3 bases are TGTGCCAGCAGCTTTCGACTAGCGGGGAGCACAGATACGCAGTATTTT.

The chain employs TRBV7-3 and TRBJ2-5; tentatively, D is TRBD2 (6 bases). The germline CDR1 and CDR2 sequences are SGHTA and FQGTGA. This CDR3 comprises 16 residues. V lost 1 base to trimming and J lost 3 bases, with 15 bases between them. CDR3: CASSLRAGVAEETQYF. In DNA form, the CDR3 reads TGTGCCAGCAGCTTAAGAGCGGGTGTGGCTGAAGAGACCCAGTACTTC.

This clone came up a few times. The genes are TRBV29-1 and TRBJ2-1; D unclear. The CDR3 covers 12 residues. Germline CDR1 and CDR2: SQVTM and ANQGSEA. The V end was cut by 8 bases, the J end by 5 bases, with 13 bases between. CDR3 sequence (DNA): TGCAGCCACTCGAGTCATAACAATGAGCAGTTCTTC. It is translated as CSHSSHNNEQFF.

The rearrangement uses TRBV6-1 and TRBJ1-5; a possible D gene is TRBD1 (6 bases). Germline values: CDR1 MNHNS, CDR2 SASEGT. Deletions cut 6 bases from V and 2 bases from J, with 14 bases between. The CDR3 loop spans 15 amino acids. This CDR3 is CASSRGPEGNQPQHF. CDR3 DNA: TGTGCCAGCAGCAGGGGCCCCGAGGGCAATCAGCCCCAGCATTTT.

V usage is TRBV7-2 and J usage is TRBJ2-2, with 7 bases that match TRBD1. Trimming at V came to 4 bases and at J to 3 bases, leaving 8 bases not matched to a gene. The CDR3 has 16 residues. Germline CDR1 and CDR2: SGHTA and FQGNSA. This CDR3 reads CASSSYRGLDTGELFF. In DNA, the CDR3 is TGTGCCAGCAGCTCGTACAGGGGATTGGACACCGGGGAGCTGTTTTTT.

The V gene is TRBV7-2, the J gene TRBJ2-5, with 10 bases aligning to TRBD2. Per germline, CDR1 SGHTA and CDR2 FQGNSA. V lost 3 bases and J lost 4; bases outside the gene matches: 8. This CDR3 is built from 16 residues. The CDR3: CASSFQPSGGLETQYF. The CDR3 DNA sequence: TGTGCCAGCAGCTTTCAACCTAGCGGGGGTTTAGAGACCCAGTACTTC.

The chain has TRBV19 and TRBJ2-1; a weak D match, TRBD2 (6 bases). Trimming left V 3 bases short and J 3 bases short, with 15 bases between. CDR3 length: 16 residues. Germline V lookup: CDR1 LNHDA, CDR2 SQIVND (reference sequence). The CDR3, as DNA: TGTGCCAGTAGTATCCTACAAGCGGGCCACTACAATGAGCAGTTCTTC. Translated, it gives CASSILQAGHYNEQFF.

This sequence joins TRBV7-2 and TRBJ1-2; D is ambiguous. V lost 1 base, J lost 4 bases, and 10 bases lay in between. CDR3 length: 14 amino acids. From germline, CDR1 is SGHTA and CDR2 FQGNSA. The DNA of the CDR3 is TGTGCCAGCAGCTTAGACGGGATTTTCTATGGCTACACCTTC. Translation gives CASSLDGIFYGYTF.

This sequence joins TRBV5-1 and TRBJ2-7; maybe TRBD1 (6 bases). V lost 4 bases and J 2 bases, leaving 7 bases between the germline ends. Germline-derived CDR1 and CDR2 are SGHRS and YFSETQ. This CDR3 region has 12 residues. The CDR3 region is CASSRDTYEQYF. CDR3 DNA sequence: TGCGCCAGCAGCCGGGACACCTACGAGCAGTACTTC.